This TCR beta chain originates from a study of blood T cell repertoires in COVID-19. Original methodology: Amplification of reference gene primers provided the estimated nucleated cell counts. Data came from immunoSEQ multiplex PCR; TCRdb stores just in-frame clones and leaves some out. The V and J calls and clone size are taken from that table; D and trimming were inferred from the DNA. The data contain 180,000 or so clones, 70% to 90% of them singletons. The trim removed 2 bases at V and 4 bases at J, leaving 4 bases unmatched. The CDR3 spans 14 residues. Germline V gene data show CDR1 as SGHVS and CDR2 as FQNEAQ. Participants reported their clinical history, and cohort assignment relied on those reports. For recovered donors of Cohort 3, there were two negative PCRs, clearance, or symptom resolution.

V is TRBV7-8 and J is TRBJ1-1; TRBD1 matches 7 bases. Sequences were obtained from PBMCs or T cells enriched from blood (not recorded which). This TCR was recovered from a woman younger than 30 who had recovered from COVID-19. In nucleotides, the CDR3 is TGTGCCAGCAGCTTATTTCAGGGGGGCACTGAAGCTTTCTTT. Residues: CASSLFQGGTEAFF.